This entry describes one T cell receptor (beta chain). The data stem from a study of blood T cell repertoires in COVID-19. Study overall: T cells, B-cell-depleted T cells, or PBMCs supplied cDNA or gDNA.

Generated by immunoSEQ multiplex PCR, the TCRdb table keeps only in-frame clones and is missing some. The sample has 110,000 to 150,000 clones, 70% to 85% seen once. Germline loops: CDR1 LGHDT, CDR2 YNNKEL (reference sequence). Trimming took 1 base from V and 4 from J; bases not matched to a gene: 1. This CDR3 spans 15 amino acids. Self-reported history from a screening survey and questionnaire set each donor's cohort. J is TRBJ2-1 and V is TRBV3-1 (or the pseudogene TRBV3-2); TRBD2 aligns across 10 bases. The receptor comes from a woman aged 18-29 years who had been exposed to COVID-19. The material sequenced was PBMCs or T cells enriched from blood (not recorded which). Here the CDR3 DNA reads TGTGCCAGCAGCCAAGCTAGCGGGGGTTACAATGAGCAGTTCTTC. This gives the protein CASSQASGGYNEQFF.